Shown below are 10 T cell receptor beta chains from a single sample sequenced in a study of shared clonotypes between healthy human individuals. Data came from immunoSEQ multiplex PCR; TCRdb stores just in-frame clones and leaves some out. This table has more than 400,000 clones, about 96% appearing once. The material sequenced was naive CD4+ T cells sorted from blood. The sample's subset: CD45RA+ positively selected. These receptors all stem from a young woman in good health.

The chain carries TRBV6-5 and TRBJ2-7, with 9 bases fitting TRBD1. V shed 3 bases and J 1 base; nucleotides not matched to a gene: 7. The germline V gene encodes CDR1 MNHEY and CDR2 SVGAGI. This CDR3 has 16 amino acids. DNA of the CDR3: TGTGCCAGCAGTTATCGTCCCGGACAGGGGTCCTACGAGCAGTACTTC. Amino acid sequence: CASSYRPGQGSYEQYF.

This clone was found once. The V and J genes are TRBV7-9 and TRBJ2-7; 7 nucleotides agree with TRBD1. V trimming: 5 bases; J trimming: 0 bases; junction bases outside the gene matches: 13. Germline values: CDR1 SEHNR, CDR2 FQNEAQ (reference sequence). This CDR3 is 17 amino acids long. CDR3 sequence reads: CASSRGPDRWSSYEQYF. CDR3 in DNA: TGTGCCAGCAGCCGTGGGCCGGACAGGTGGAGCTCCTACGAGCAGTACTTC.

The J gene is TRBJ2-1, the V gene TRBV19; 7 bases match TRBD1. This CDR3 is built from 16 residues. Germline loops: CDR1 LNHDA, CDR2 SQIVND (reference sequence). V dropped 7 bases and J dropped 5; count of bases not matched to a gene: 14. The CDR3 sequence: CASNRAGGLGNNEQFF. As DNA, the CDR3 is TGTGCCAGTAATAGGGCAGGGGGTTTAGGGAACAATGAGCAGTTCTTC.

The chain has TRBV4-1 and TRBJ2-1; 12 positions agree with TRBD2. The V gene's germline CDR1 is MGHRA and CDR2 YSYEKL. The ends lost 5 bases at V and 0 bases at J; junction bases unmatched: 5. This CDR3 is built from 17 residues. CDR3 sequence reads: CASSYRLAGVSYNEQFF. CDR3 nucleotide sequence: TGCGCCAGCAGCTACCGACTAGCGGGAGTCTCCTACAATGAGCAGTTCTTC.

The V gene is TRBV5-8, the J gene TRBJ2-5; 9 nucleotides line up with TRBD1. The V gene's germline CDR1 is SGHTS and CDR2 YDEGEE. V lost 3 bases to trimming and J lost 4 bases; unmatched junction nucleotides: 7. The length of the CDR3 is 15 residues. As DNA, the CDR3 is TGTGCCAGCAGCTCCCGGGACAGGGAAACAGAGACCCAGTACTTC. Protein product: CASSSRDRETETQYF.

The rearrangement joins TRBV5-1 to TRBJ2-1; possibly TRBD1 or TRBD2 for D (5 bases each). Trimming pared 5 bases from V and 2 bases from J, leaving 17 bases between. Germline V gives CDR1 SGHRS, CDR2 YFSETQ. CDR3 size: 16 residues. CDR3 bases: TGCGCCAGCAGTTATCCCGGGACCCAGACCTACAATGAGCAGTTCTTC. It encodes CASSYPGTQTYNEQFF.

J is TRBJ2-7 and V is TRBV18; D possibly matches TRBD1 or TRBD2 (7 bases each). The CDR3 is 18 amino acids. Germline V gives CDR1 KGHSH, CDR2 LQKENI. Trimming left V 1 base short and J 6 bases short, with 25 bases between. The CDR3 here is CASSPRSGTDFWTPEQYF. CDR3 in DNA: TGTGCCAGCTCACCACGAAGCGGGACAGACTTTTGGACTCCCGAGCAGTACTTC.

This clone was picked up a small number of times. The V and J genes are TRBV28 and TRBJ2-7, with a weak D call TRBD2 (6 bases). The V gene lost 3 bases and the J gene lost 4 bases, with 10 bases spanning the gap. CDR1 is MDHEN, CDR2 SYDVKM, per germline. The CDR3 is made up of 13 amino acids. The chain's CDR3 is CASSFPRGYEQYF. CDR3 sequence (DNA): TGTGCCAGCAGTTTCCCTCGGGGGTACGAGCAGTACTTC.

The J gene is TRBJ2-7, the V gene TRBV5-1, with TRBD1 matching over 7 bases. CDR3 length: 13 amino acids. J was trimmed by 2 bases and V by 4 bases; bases with no gene match: 3. Germline assignment: CDR1 SGHRS and CDR2 YFSETQ. CDR3 nucleotide sequence: TGCGCCAGCAGCGACGGACAGGCCTACGAGCAGTACTTC. Protein product: CASSDGQAYEQYF.

This sequence joins TRBV7-8 and TRBJ2-5, with D uncertain. V lost 0 bases and J lost 1, with 6 bases in between. The germline gives CDR1 SGHVS, CDR2 FQNEAQ. The CDR3 runs 14 residues. CDR3 bases: TGTGCCAGCAGCTTAGCCGCATTCCAAGAGACCCAGTACTTC. This codes for CASSLAAFQETQYF.